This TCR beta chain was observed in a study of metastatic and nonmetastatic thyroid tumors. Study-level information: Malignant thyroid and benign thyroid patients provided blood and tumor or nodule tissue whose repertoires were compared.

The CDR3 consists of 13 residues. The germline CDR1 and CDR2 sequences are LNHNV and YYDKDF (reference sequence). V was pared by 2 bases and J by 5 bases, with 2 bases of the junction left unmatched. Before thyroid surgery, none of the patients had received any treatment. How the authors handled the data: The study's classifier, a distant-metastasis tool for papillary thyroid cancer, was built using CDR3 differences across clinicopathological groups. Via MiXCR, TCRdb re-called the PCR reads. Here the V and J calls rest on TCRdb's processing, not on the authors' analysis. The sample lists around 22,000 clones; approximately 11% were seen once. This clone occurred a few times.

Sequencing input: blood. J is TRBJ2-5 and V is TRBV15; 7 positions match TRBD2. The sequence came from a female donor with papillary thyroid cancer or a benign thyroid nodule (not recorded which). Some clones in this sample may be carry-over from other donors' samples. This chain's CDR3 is CATSRFGGETQYF. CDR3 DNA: TGTGCCACCAGCAGATTCGGGGGGGAGACCCAGTACTTC.